A single sample is the source of the 22 T cell receptor beta chains below, sequenced in a study of blood T cell repertoires in COVID-19. The data were produced by immunoSEQ multiplex PCR, yet TCRdb's version contains in-frame clones alone and is incomplete. The table includes 75,000 to 95,000 clones, around four fifths detected once. The material sequenced was peripheral blood. The receptors were gathered from a man in his forties or fifties with acute or convalescent COVID-19.

The chain recombines TRBV23-1 with TRBJ2-7; D ambiguous. TRBV23-1 is reported as an ORF; its role is uncertain. Trimming left V 4 bases short and J 5 bases short, with 27 bases between. This CDR3 is 18 amino acids long. The CDR3 region is CASSRAQICGSAPDEQYF. CDR3 bases: TGCGCCAGCAGTCGGGCCCAAATATGTGGGTCCGCGCCCGACGAGCAGTACTTC.

The genes are TRBV7-9 and TRBJ2-3; D ambiguous. The germline V gene encodes CDR1 SEHNR and CDR2 FQNEAQ (reference sequence). The V end lost 5 bases, the J end lost 0 bases, and 9 bases lay between the germline ends. This CDR3 region has 14 residues. CDR3 in DNA: TGTGCCAGCAGCCCCGCAACTAGCACAGATACGCAGTATTTT. Encoded protein: CASSPATSTDTQYF.

The chain has TRBV19 and TRBJ1-4; D unclear. This CDR3 has 14 amino acids. Germline V gives CDR1 LNHDA, CDR2 SQIVND (reference sequence). Trimming took off 4 bases at V and 4 bases at J, with 10 bases between the two ends. The CDR3 bases are TGTGCCAGTAGTAAGGCTAGAGGTAATGAAAAACTGTTTTTT. Protein sequence: CASSKARGNEKLFF.

V and J are TRBV6-5 and TRBJ2-7, with D unresolved. Germline V gene sequence: CDR1 MNHEY, CDR2 SVGAGI. This CDR3 comprises 15 residues. Deletions cut 0 bases from V and 0 bases from J, with 9 bases between. The CDR3 coding sequence is TGTGCCAGCAGTTACTCGACTTTAGCCTCCTACGAGCAGTACTTC. Its translation: CASSYSTLASYEQYF.

The chain links TRBV7-8 to TRBJ1-1; D not resolved. This CDR3 has 16 residues. Trimming stripped 0 bases from V and 1 base from J, with 12 bases between. Germline values: CDR1 SGHVS, CDR2 FQNEAQ. This CDR3 is CASSLANGLWNTEAFF. DNA for the CDR3: TGTGCCAGCAGCTTAGCTAATGGGCTTTGGAACACTGAAGCTTTCTTT.

This clone was picked up a small number of times. The rearrangement joins TRBV7-8 to TRBJ1-5; TRBD1 matches at 8 bases. Trimming took 3 bases from V and 0 from J; bases not matched to a gene: 4. The CDR3 runs to 16 residues. The V gene's germline CDR1 is SGHVS and CDR2 FQNEAQ. CDR3 DNA: TGTGCCAGCAGCTTCCGACAGGGGAATAGCAATCAGCCCCAGCATTTT. This codes for CASSFRQGNSNQPQHF.

The chain combines TRBV5-1 with TRBJ2-7, with TRBD2 as a possible D gene (5 bases). The CDR3 covers 14 residues. Trimming removed 0 bases at V and 6 bases at J, with 13 bases between. Germline lookup yields CDR1 SGHRS and CDR2 YFSETQ. The CDR3: CASSLGDGGSEQYF. DNA of the CDR3: TGCGCCAGCAGCTTGGGAGACGGAGGATCCGAGCAGTACTTC.

This clone appeared a single time. This chain links TRBV4-3 with TRBJ2-3, with 7 bases lining up with TRBD2. The J segment lost 6 bases and the V segment lost 0 bases, leaving 12 bases of the junction unmatched. The germline CDR1 and CDR2 sequences are LGHNA and YSLEER. The CDR3 spans 17 residues. In nucleotides, the CDR3 is TGCGCCAGCAGCCAAGATGTTCTAGCGGACCCAATCGATACGCAGTATTTT. This sequence encodes CASSQDVLADPIDTQYF.

This chain uses TRBV7-6 with TRBJ2-7, with D perhaps TRBD2 (5 bases). Germline CDR1 reads SGHVS; CDR2 reads FNYEAQ. This CDR3 comprises 15 residues. V lost 5 bases and J lost 2, with 16 bases in between. The CDR3 reads CASSDSRDLTYEQYF. The CDR3 DNA reads as TGTGCCAGCAGCGATTCCCGGGATTTAACCTACGAGCAGTACTTC.

The chain links TRBV12-3 or TRBV12-4 to TRBJ1-1; D perhaps matches TRBD1 (6 bases). Trimming removed 6 bases from V and 4 bases from J, with 12 bases in between. The CDR3 totals 13 residues. The CDR3 is CASRQGWGTEAFF. In DNA form, the CDR3 reads TGTGCCAGCAGACAGGGTTGGGGCACTGAAGCTTTCTTT.

The chain links TRBV29-1 to TRBJ2-7, with 9 bases lining up with TRBD1. V was clipped by 0 bases and J by 3 bases; unmatched bases: 0. The CDR3 spans 13 residues. Germline V gene sequence: CDR1 SQVTM, CDR2 ANQGSEA. This CDR3 reads CSVEEGQGYEQYF. CDR3 in DNA: TGCAGCGTTGAAGAGGGACAGGGCTACGAGCAGTACTTC.

This clone was counted between two and nine times. The chain combines TRBV19 with TRBJ1-2, with D uncertain. Deletions cut 6 bases from V and 5 bases from J, with 13 bases between. Germline values: CDR1 LNHDA, CDR2 SQIVND (reference sequence). The CDR3 runs 13 residues. The CDR3 reads CASSSIPTYGYTF. The CDR3, as DNA: TGTGCCAGTAGCTCCATACCAACTTATGGCTACACCTTC.

The V call is TRBV3-1 (or the pseudogene TRBV3-2), the J call TRBJ1-4, with 9 bases identical to TRBD1. CDR1 is LGHDT and CDR2 is YNNKEL in the germline V gene (reference sequence). Trimming at V came to 4 bases and at J to 7 bases, leaving 7 bases not matched to a gene. The CDR3 sequence is 15 residues long. The CDR3, as DNA: TGTGCCAGCAGCCTCCAGGGACAGGGTGGTGAAAAACTGTTTTTT. Protein: CASSLQGQGGEKLFF.

J is TRBJ2-2 and V is TRBV3-1 (or the pseudogene TRBV3-2), with D maybe TRBD1 (6 bases). V was trimmed by 2 bases and J by 5 bases, leaving 9 bases between them. The CDR3 is 14 residues long. Germline lookup yields CDR1 LGHDT and CDR2 YNNKEL (reference sequence). The CDR3 DNA is TGTGCCAGCAGCCAAACAGGGTATACCGGGGAGCTGTTTTTT. Protein: CASSQTGYTGELFF.

The rearrangement joins TRBV4-1 to TRBJ2-2, with TRBD2 matching 8 bases. The CDR3 covers 17 residues. The V gene end was trimmed by 4 bases and the J gene end by 5 bases; junction bases not matched to a gene: 12. Germline V CDR1 and CDR2: MGHRA, YSYEKL. This chain's CDR3 is CASSPPRGLEATGELFF. CDR3 coding DNA: TGCGCCAGCAGCCCCCCGAGGGGACTAGAGGCGACCGGGGAGCTGTTTTTT.

This clone was observed a few times. J is TRBJ2-1 and V is TRBV4-3; 11 nucleotides match TRBD2. Germline V lookup: CDR1 LGHNA, CDR2 YSLEER. CDR3 length: 14 residues. Unmatched junction bases numbered 2, after V lost 3 bases and J lost 7 bases. CDR3 sequence: CASSQPSGGNEQFF. In DNA form, the CDR3 reads TGCGCCAGCAGCCAGCCTAGCGGGGGGAATGAGCAGTTCTTC.

The genes are TRBV2 and TRBJ1-1; 9 bases match TRBD1. The CDR3 consists of 13 residues. Germline lookup yields CDR1 SNHLY and CDR2 FYNNEI. J gave up 5 bases and V 3 bases, and 1 base lay outside the gene matches. The CDR3 coding sequence is TGTGCCAGCAGTGACGGGACAGGGACTGAAGCTTTCTTT. Protein sequence: CASSDGTGTEAFF. Variable domain in full (rest from reference TRBV2 and TRBJ1-1): EPEVTQTPSHQVTQMGQEVILRCVPISNHLYFYWYRQILGQKVEFLVSFYNNEISEKSEIFDDQFSVERPDGSNFTLKIRSTKLEDSAMYFCASSDGTGTEAFFGQGTRLTVV.

The chain uses TRBV2 and TRBJ1-1; D may be TRBD1 (5 bases). CDR1 is SNHLY and CDR2 is FYNNEI in the germline V gene. The V and J ends lost 2 bases and 5 bases respectively, with 9 bases between them. This CDR3 has 13 amino acids. The CDR3 DNA is TGTGCCAGCAGTGAATCAGGGCTGACTGAAGCTTTCTTT. Translated, it gives CASSESGLTEAFF.

V and J are TRBV16 and TRBJ1-1, with TRBD1 matching over 7 bases. Germline V gives CDR1 KGHSY, CDR2 FQNENV. The J segment lost 6 bases and the V segment lost 2 bases, leaving 9 bases of the junction unmatched. The CDR3 has 15 residues. Written as DNA, the CDR3 is TGTGCCAGCAGCCAAAACAGGGGTAAGGGGGCTGAAGCTTTCTTT. Its protein is CASSQNRGKGAEAFF.

V gene TRBV7-9 combines with J gene TRBJ1-1; 10 bases align to TRBD1. The CDR3 length is 14 residues. Germline CDR1 and CDR2: SEHNR and FQNEAQ (reference sequence). Trimming took 5 bases from V and 5 from J; bases not matched to a gene: 5. The CDR3 nucleotides read TGTGCCAGCAGCACCCGGACAGGGGGTACTGAAGCTTTCTTT. This gives the protein CASSTRTGGTEAFF. The full variable domain, in which reference TRBV7-9 and TRBJ1-1 provide the parts outside the CDR3, is DTGVSQNPRHKITKRGQNVTFRCDPISEHNRLYWYRQTLGQGPEFLTYFQNEAQLEKSRLLSDRFSAERPKGSFSTLEIQRTEQGDSAMYLCASSTRTGGTEAFFGQGTRLTVV.

This clone was observed at least ten times. V usage is TRBV2 and J usage is TRBJ2-7; TRBD1 matches 7 bases. V lost 6 bases to trimming and J lost 6 bases; unmatched junction nucleotides: 5. CDR3 length: 12 residues. Germline CDR1 is SNHLY and CDR2 is FYNNEI. Here the CDR3 DNA reads TGTGCCAGCAGATGGACAGGCTCCGAGCAGTACTTC. This translates into CASRWTGSEQYF.

This chain connects TRBV19 to TRBJ1-6; D call uncertain. CDR1 is LNHDA and CDR2 is SQIVND in the germline V gene (reference sequence). V was cut by 3 bases and J by 7 bases, with 7 bases left in between. The CDR3 length is 13 residues. CDR3 DNA: TGTGCCAGTAGTATGTCCGGGAATTCACCCCTCCACTTT. Protein product: CASSMSGNSPLHF.